The T cell receptor (beta chain) described here comes from a study of T-cell reconstitution after alpha-beta-depleted transplantation in children. V was trimmed by 6 bases and J by 1 base, leaving 15 bases between them. Per germline, CDR1 MNHEY and CDR2 SMNVEV (reference sequence). The CDR3 has 15 amino acids. Preparation of the TCRbeta library was carried out with unique molecular identifiers. MiXCR, applied by TCRdb to the PCR reads, yields one record per CDR3 protein. The data contain about 170,000 distinct CDR3 sequences, approximately 12% of them singletons. At least ten counts were recorded for this clonotype. Its antigen is undetermined. General study results and limits: There were some patients whose high TCRbeta diversity at day 60 came from surviving recipient T cells and thymic progenitors. A year post-transplant, T-cell counts and diversity derived mostly from newly produced T cells. Several hundred rapidly expanded clones from non-depleted graft cells reportedly supplied alpha-beta T cells about two months post-transplant.

This sequence joins TRBV27 and TRBJ2-5, with D perhaps TRBD2 (6 bases). The TCR sequence derives from a boy younger than 10 with acute myeloid leukemia, due to receive a stem cell transplant. The sequencing used PBMCs, collected before TCRalphabeta/CD19-depleted stem cell transplant. The CDR3 bases are TGTGCCAGCAGCCCAAGGGACTTAGGCCAAGAGACCCAGTACTTC. This gives the protein CASSPRDLGQETQYF.